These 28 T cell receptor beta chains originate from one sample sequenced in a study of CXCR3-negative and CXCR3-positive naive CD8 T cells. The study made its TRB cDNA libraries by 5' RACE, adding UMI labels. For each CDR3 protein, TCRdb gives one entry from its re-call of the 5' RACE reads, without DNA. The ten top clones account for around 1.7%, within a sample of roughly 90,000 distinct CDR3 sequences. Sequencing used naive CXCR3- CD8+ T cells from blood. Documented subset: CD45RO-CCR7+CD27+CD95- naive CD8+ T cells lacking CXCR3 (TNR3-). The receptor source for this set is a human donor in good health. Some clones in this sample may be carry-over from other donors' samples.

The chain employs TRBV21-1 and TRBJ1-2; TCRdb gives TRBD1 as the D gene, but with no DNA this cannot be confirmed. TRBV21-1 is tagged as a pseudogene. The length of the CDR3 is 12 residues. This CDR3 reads CASSIRQYGYTF.

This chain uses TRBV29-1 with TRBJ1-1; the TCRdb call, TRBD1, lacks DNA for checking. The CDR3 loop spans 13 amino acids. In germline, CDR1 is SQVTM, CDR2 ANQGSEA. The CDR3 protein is CSVPTVGNTEAFF.

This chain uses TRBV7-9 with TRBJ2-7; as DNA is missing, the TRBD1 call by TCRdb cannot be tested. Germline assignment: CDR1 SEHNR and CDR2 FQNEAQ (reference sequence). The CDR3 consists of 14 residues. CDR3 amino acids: CASSKEQGYYEQYF.

The CDR3 reads CSVQGQGAPYEQYF. The genes are TRBV29-1 and TRBJ2-7; the TCRdb call, TRBD1, lacks DNA for checking. Per germline, CDR1 SQVTM and CDR2 ANQGSEA. The CDR3 extends over 14 amino acids.

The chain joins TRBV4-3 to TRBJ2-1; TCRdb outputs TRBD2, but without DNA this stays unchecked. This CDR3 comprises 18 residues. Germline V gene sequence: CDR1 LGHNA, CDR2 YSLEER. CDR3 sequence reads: CASSQEGLAGGPNNEQFF.

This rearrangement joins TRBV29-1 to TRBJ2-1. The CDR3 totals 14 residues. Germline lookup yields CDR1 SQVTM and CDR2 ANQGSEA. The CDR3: CSVFGGSSYNEQFF.

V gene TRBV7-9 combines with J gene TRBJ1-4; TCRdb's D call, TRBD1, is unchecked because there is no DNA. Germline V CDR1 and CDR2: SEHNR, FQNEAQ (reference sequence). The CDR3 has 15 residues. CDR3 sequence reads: CASSAKEGADEKLFF.

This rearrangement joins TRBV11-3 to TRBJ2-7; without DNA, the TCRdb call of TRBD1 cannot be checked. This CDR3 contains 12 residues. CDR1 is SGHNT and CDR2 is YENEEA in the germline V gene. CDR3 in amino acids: CASSLGGGEQYF.

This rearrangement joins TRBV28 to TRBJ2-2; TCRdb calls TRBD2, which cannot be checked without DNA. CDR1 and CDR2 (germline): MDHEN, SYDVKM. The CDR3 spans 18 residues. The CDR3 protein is CASRGLAGVPRNDGELFF.

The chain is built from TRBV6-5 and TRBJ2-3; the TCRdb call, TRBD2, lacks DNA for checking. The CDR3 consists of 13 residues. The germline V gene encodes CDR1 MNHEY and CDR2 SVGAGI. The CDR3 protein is CASSYVGADTQYF.

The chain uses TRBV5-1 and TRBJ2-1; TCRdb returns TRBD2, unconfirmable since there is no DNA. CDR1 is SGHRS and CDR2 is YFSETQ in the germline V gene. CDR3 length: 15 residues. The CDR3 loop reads CASSQAPGLVYEQFF.

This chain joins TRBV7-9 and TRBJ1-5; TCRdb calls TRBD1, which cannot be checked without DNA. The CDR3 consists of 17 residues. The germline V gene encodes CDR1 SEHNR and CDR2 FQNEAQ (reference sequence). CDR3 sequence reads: CASSFGWGERSNQPQHF.

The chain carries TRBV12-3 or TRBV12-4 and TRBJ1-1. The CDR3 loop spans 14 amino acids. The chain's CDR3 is CASSLEQEKTEAFF.

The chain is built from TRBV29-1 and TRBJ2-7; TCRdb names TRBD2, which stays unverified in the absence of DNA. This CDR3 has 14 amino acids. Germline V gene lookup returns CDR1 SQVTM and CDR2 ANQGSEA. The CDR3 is CSVLGLAGVYEQYF.

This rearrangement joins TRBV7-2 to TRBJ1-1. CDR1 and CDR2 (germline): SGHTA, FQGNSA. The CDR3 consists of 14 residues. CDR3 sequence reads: CASSLGWGSTEAFF.

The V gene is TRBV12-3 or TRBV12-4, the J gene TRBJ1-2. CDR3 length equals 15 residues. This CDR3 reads CASSFVRPHNYGYTF.

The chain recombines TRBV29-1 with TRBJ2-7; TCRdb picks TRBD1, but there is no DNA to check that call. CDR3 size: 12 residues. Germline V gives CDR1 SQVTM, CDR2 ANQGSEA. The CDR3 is CSVITGTLEQYF.

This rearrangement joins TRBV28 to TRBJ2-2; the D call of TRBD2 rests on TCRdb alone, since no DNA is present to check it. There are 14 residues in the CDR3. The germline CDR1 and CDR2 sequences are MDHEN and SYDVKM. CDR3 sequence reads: CASTVAGGPGELFF. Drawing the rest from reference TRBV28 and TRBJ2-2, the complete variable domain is DVKVTQSSRYLVKRTGEKVFLECVQDMDHENMFWYRQDPGLGLRLIYFSYDVKMKEKGDIPEGYSVSREKKERFSLILESASTNQTSMYLCASTVAGGPGELFFGEGSRLTVL.

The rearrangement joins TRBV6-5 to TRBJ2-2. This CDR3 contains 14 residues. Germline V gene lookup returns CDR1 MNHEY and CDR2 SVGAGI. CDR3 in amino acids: CASSYSTGTGELFF.

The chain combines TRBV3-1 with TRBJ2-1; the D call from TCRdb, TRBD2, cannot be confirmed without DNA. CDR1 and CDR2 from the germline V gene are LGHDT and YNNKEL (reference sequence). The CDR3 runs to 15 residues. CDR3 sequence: CASSLGTSGGNEQFF.

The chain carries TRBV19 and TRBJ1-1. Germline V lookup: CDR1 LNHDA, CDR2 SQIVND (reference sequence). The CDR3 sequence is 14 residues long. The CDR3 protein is CASSMVTTNTEAFF.

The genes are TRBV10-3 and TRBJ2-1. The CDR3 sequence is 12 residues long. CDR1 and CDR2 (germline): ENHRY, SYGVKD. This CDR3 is CAIRRPDNEQFF.

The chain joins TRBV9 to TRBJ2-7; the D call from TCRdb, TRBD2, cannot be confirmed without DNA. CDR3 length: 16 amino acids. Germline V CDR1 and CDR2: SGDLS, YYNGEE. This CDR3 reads CASSVSERGDSYEQYF.

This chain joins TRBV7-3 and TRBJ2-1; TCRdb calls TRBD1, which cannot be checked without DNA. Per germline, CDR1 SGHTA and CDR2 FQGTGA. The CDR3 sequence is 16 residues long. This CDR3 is CASSLTGATGYNEQFF.

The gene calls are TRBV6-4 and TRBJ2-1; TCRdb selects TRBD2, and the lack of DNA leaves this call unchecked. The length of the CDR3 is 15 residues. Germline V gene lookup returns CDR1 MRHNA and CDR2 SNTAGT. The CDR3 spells CASSERGGLSNEQFF.

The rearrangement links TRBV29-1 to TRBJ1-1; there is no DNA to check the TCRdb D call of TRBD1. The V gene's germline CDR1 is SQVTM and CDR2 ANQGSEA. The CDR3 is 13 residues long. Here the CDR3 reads CSVFRGPNTEAFF.

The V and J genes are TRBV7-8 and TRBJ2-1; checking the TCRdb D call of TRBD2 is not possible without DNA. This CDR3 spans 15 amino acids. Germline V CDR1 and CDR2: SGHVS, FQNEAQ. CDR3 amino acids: CASSPASGTYNEQFF.

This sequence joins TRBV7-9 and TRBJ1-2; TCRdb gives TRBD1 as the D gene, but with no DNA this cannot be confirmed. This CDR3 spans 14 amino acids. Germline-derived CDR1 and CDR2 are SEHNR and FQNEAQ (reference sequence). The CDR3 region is CASSIDRGPYGYTF.